This entry lists 31 T cell receptor beta chains sequenced from one sample in a study of immune characterization of retroperitoneal liposarcoma. TCRdb re-analysed the PCR reads in MiXCR, keeping a single row per CDR3 protein. This table has around 5,000 distinct CDR3 sequences, under 40% appearing once. Sequencing was carried out using tumor tissue. All receptors derive from a female donor with retroperitoneal liposarcoma.

This clonotype turned up a few times. J is TRBJ2-2 and V is TRBV7-6; 10 positions match TRBD2. Losses at the gene ends were 3 bases for V and 2 bases for J; bases not matched to a gene: 6. The CDR3 consists of 17 residues. CDR1 and CDR2 (germline): SGHVS, FNYEAQ. As DNA, the CDR3 is TGTGCCAGCAGCTTTCGAGGGACTAGCGAAAACACCGGGGAGCTGTTTTTT. It yields the protein CASSFRGTSENTGELFF.

The V and J genes are TRBV18 and TRBJ2-5, with TRBD1 matching over 8 bases. V was pared by 2 bases and J by 2 bases, with 10 bases of the junction left unmatched. Germline-derived CDR1 and CDR2 are KGHSH and LQKENI. There are 17 residues in the CDR3. CDR3 protein: CASSPGTGGSGQETQYF. The CDR3 DNA reads TGTGCCAGCTCACCAGGAACAGGGGGTTCAGGGCAAGAGACCCAGTACTTC. Full variable domain (rest looked up from reference TRBV18 and TRBJ2-5): NAGVMQNPRHLVRRRGQEARLRCSPMKGHSHVYWYRQLPEEGLKFMVYLQKENIIDESGMPKERFSAEFPKEGPSILRIQQVVRGDSAAYFCASSPGTGGSGQETQYFGPGTRLLVL.

This clonotype rates as medium-sized. V gene TRBV6-1 combines with J gene TRBJ1-1; D is unresolved. The V gene lost 7 bases and the J gene lost 6 bases, with 15 bases spanning the gap. CDR1 and CDR2 from the germline V gene are MNHNS and SASEGT. The CDR3 runs 13 residues. CDR3 protein: CASIDTAGPEAFF. The CDR3 DNA sequence: TGTGCCAGCATAGATACCGCCGGTCCTGAAGCTTTCTTT.

This clonotype is labeled medium-sized. V usage is TRBV6-1 and J usage is TRBJ2-7; a weak D match, TRBD1 (6 bases). This CDR3 contains 15 residues. Per the germline V gene, CDR1 is MNHNS and CDR2 is SASEGT. Trimming took off 6 bases at V and 2 bases at J, with 17 bases between the two ends. CDR3 region: CASSTKGDAAYEQYF. The CDR3 nucleotides read TGTGCCAGCAGCACCAAGGGGGACGCAGCCTACGAGCAGTACTTC.

This clonotype was seen only once. The gene calls are TRBV6-5 and TRBJ2-1; D unresolved. The V gene lost 3 bases and the J gene lost 0 bases, with 12 bases spanning the gap. This CDR3 spans 16 amino acids. CDR1 and CDR2 from the germline V gene are MNHEY and SVGAGI. The DNA of the CDR3 is TGTGCCAGCAGTTATAGGAAGGGTAGCTCCTACAATGAGCAGTTCTTC. Its translation is CASSYRKGSSYNEQFF.

V gene TRBV4-1 combines with J gene TRBJ2-1, with 9 bases that match TRBD2. The J segment lost 7 bases and the V segment lost 1 base, leaving 8 bases of the junction unmatched. The CDR3 loop spans 16 amino acids. CDR1 is MGHRA and CDR2 is YSYEKL in the germline V gene. The CDR3 here is CASSQGVAGVRNEQFF. The CDR3 region has the DNA TGCGCCAGCAGCCAAGGAGTAGCGGGAGTAAGAAATGAGCAGTTCTTC.

This clonotype was observed many times. The V call is TRBV7-8, the J call TRBJ2-7; D is uncertain. The germline V gene has CDR1 SGHVS and CDR2 FQNEAQ. Trimming left V 0 bases short and J 6 bases short, with 15 bases between. CDR3 length equals 15 residues. DNA of the CDR3: TGTGCCAGCAGCTTAGCTACCCCCGAGAAGGGCGAGCAGTACTTC. Its protein product is CASSLATPEKGEQYF. Full variable domain (missing parts from reference TRBV7-8 and TRBJ2-7): GAGVSQSPRYKVAKRGQDVALRCDPISGHVSLFWYQQALGQGPEFLTYFQNEAQLDKSGLPSDRFFAERPEGSVSTLKIQRTQQEDSAVYLCASSLATPEKGEQYFGPGTRLTVT.

This clonotype occurred many times. Its ends do not fully match the called genes, so a read error is possible. This chain joins TRBV7-2 and TRBJ2-3, with no clear D. This CDR3 comprises 13 residues. The V gene's germline CDR1 is SGHTA and CDR2 FQGNSA. CDR3 nucleotides: TGTGCCAGCAGCTTAGTATTCGCAGATATGCAGTATTTT. Its translation is CASSLVFADMQYF.

This clonotype was picked up a small number of times. The chain carries TRBV5-5 and TRBJ1-1; D is ambiguous. Germline CDR1 is SGHKS and CDR2 is YYEKEE (reference sequence). The CDR3 runs 13 residues. Trimming took off 4 bases at V and 2 bases at J, with 9 bases between the two ends. CDR3 nucleotides: TGTGCCAGCAGCCCCCTCAGTAACACTGAAGCTTTCTTT. Translating it yields CASSPLSNTEAFF.

This clonotype was detected ten times or more. The chain uses TRBV4-1 and TRBJ2-1, with 9 bases identical to TRBD2. Germline CDR1 MGHRA, CDR2 YSYEKL. The V and J ends lost 4 bases and 4 bases, in that order; junction bases with no gene match: 8. CDR3 length: 16 residues. In DNA form, the CDR3 reads TGCGCCAGCAGCCGATTAGCGGGAGAGGGTTACAATGAGCAGTTCTTC. Encoded protein: CASSRLAGEGYNEQFF.

This clonotype has just a few counts. This chain joins TRBV6-1 and TRBJ2-1; TRBD2 matches 7 bases. Germline V lookup: CDR1 MNHNS, CDR2 SASEGT. V trimming: 5 bases; J trimming: 10 bases; junction bases outside the gene matches: 14. The CDR3 covers 15 residues. CDR3 protein: CASSPGGGGVHEQFF. For the CDR3, the DNA is TGTGCCAGCAGTCCTGGTGGGGGGGGAGTGCACGAGCAGTTCTTC.

Only a few counts were recorded for this clonotype. The J gene is TRBJ2-5, the V gene TRBV6-1; either TRBD1 or TRBD2 may supply D (6 bases each). In germline, CDR1 is MNHNS, CDR2 SASEGT. The germline V and J ends were trimmed by 6 bases and 4 bases, with 12 bases remaining between them. This CDR3 is built from 13 residues. This CDR3 is CASRKGGGETQYF. Written as DNA, the CDR3 is TGTGCCAGCAGAAAGGGGGGAGGAGAGACCCAGTACTTC.

This clonotype was seen ten or more times. This chain links TRBV7-8 with TRBJ2-2; maybe TRBD2 (6 bases). Germline values: CDR1 SGHVS, CDR2 FQNEAQ. V dropped 5 bases and J dropped 7 bases, with 11 bases sitting between them. This CDR3 has 13 amino acids. Here the CDR3 reads CASSGRRDGELFF. As DNA, the CDR3 is TGTGCCAGCAGCGGAAGGCGGGACGGGGAGCTGTTTTTT.

The gene calls are TRBV20-1 and TRBJ2-1; D remains unclear. Germline assignment: CDR1 DFQATT and CDR2 SNEGSKA (reference sequence). Trimming stripped 5 bases from V and 0 bases from J, with 8 bases between. CDR3 length: 13 amino acids. The CDR3 reads CSARAPSYNEQFF. The CDR3 bases are TGCAGTGCTCGCGCGCCCTCCTACAATGAGCAGTTCTTC.

CDR3 bases: TGTGCCACCAGTCCCCCGACTAGCGGGAGGGCCGATGAGCAGTTCTTC. It specifies CATSPPTSGRADEQFF. The V gene is TRBV24-1, the J gene TRBJ2-1; 14 nucleotides align to TRBD2. The CDR3 has 16 amino acids. Germline CDR1 is KGHDR and CDR2 is SFDVKD. Trimming removed 6 bases from V and 8 bases from J; junction bases left unmatched: 8.

The V gene is TRBV7-2, the J gene TRBJ1-5, with 7 bases that match TRBD1. The length of the CDR3 is 14 residues. Germline V gene lookup returns CDR1 SGHTA and CDR2 FQGNSA. V gave up 5 bases and J gave up 5 bases; unmatched junction bases: 6. CDR3 bases: TGTGCCAGCAGCAATCGGGACAGAGATCAGCCCCAGCATTTT. Its translation is CASSNRDRDQPQHF.

About this clonotype itself: A much larger clonotype is one base distant, so this may be a read error. DNA for the CDR3: TGTGCCAGCAGTTTTGCTAGCACAGATACGCAGTATTTT. As protein: CASSFASTDTQYF. The chain links TRBV27 to TRBJ2-3; D call uncertain. Germline CDR1 MNHEY, CDR2 SMNVEV (reference sequence). The CDR3 consists of 13 residues. V was clipped by 3 bases and J by 0 bases, with 4 bases between them.

This clonotype was seen a handful of times. The J gene is TRBJ1-2, the V gene TRBV6-2 or TRBV6-3; D gene ambiguous. This CDR3 has 14 amino acids. In germline, CDR1 is MNHEY, CDR2 SVGEGT. Trimming took 6 bases from V and 4 from J, leaving 15 bases between them. CDR3 in amino acids: CASRLQRNPYGYTF. The CDR3 bases are TGTGCCAGCAGACTACAGAGGAATCCCTATGGCTACACCTTC.

By share, this clonotype ranks as medium-sized. The V gene is TRBV6-1, the J gene TRBJ2-7, with 11 nucleotides matching TRBD2. Germline CDR1 MNHNS, CDR2 SASEGT. The CDR3 contains 14 residues. Losses at the gene ends were 5 bases for V and 4 bases for J; bases not matched to a gene: 4. CDR3 in amino acids: CASSQLAGVYEQYF. CDR3 bases: TGTGCCAGCAGTCAACTAGCGGGGGTTTACGAGCAGTACTTC.

This clonotype is categorized as medium-sized. The chain employs TRBV6-6 and TRBJ2-7; a possible D gene is TRBD2 (6 bases). V lost 0 bases to trimming and J lost 1 base, with 10 bases between them. Germline V gene lookup returns CDR1 MNHNY and CDR2 SVGAGI (reference sequence). The CDR3 has 15 amino acids. CDR3 sequence (DNA): TGTGCCAGCAGTTACTCCCTCGCGGGATCCTACGAGCAGTACTTC. Protein product: CASSYSLAGSYEQYF.

This clonotype was found many times. The V call is TRBV5-1, the J call TRBJ1-1; D not certain. Germline assignment: CDR1 SGHRS and CDR2 YFSETQ. The CDR3 totals 13 residues. Trimming shortened V by 2 bases and J by 1 base, and 6 bases separated the two germline ends. The CDR3 sequence: CASSLVTNTEAFF. The CDR3 DNA sequence: TGCGCCAGCAGCTTAGTAACGAACACTGAAGCTTTCTTT.

This clonotype is deemed medium-sized. The chain is built from TRBV12-3 or TRBV12-4 and TRBJ2-2; D not resolved. The CDR3 has 14 amino acids. The V gene lost 3 bases and the J gene lost 2 bases, with 7 bases spanning the gap. CDR3: CASSFWGNTGELFF. In DNA, the CDR3 is TGTGCCAGCAGTTTTTGGGGTAACACCGGGGAGCTGTTTTTT.

This clonotype has just a few counts. The chain couples TRBV11-3 to TRBJ2-3, with TRBD2 as a possible D gene (5 bases). The germline V gene has CDR1 SGHNT and CDR2 YENEEA. The CDR3 covers 15 residues. Trimming stripped 5 bases from V and 0 bases from J, with 12 bases between. The CDR3 bases are TGTGCCAGCAGCCCCGGGCGGGCGAGCACAGATACGCAGTATTTT. Translated: CASSPGRASTDTQYF.

This clonotype is judged medium-sized. The chain joins TRBV5-6 to TRBJ1-1, with TRBD1 as a possible D gene (6 bases). V shed 4 bases and J shed 7 bases, with 17 bases lying between them. This CDR3 comprises 14 residues. CDR1 and CDR2 from the germline V gene are SGHDT and YYEEEE. In DNA, the CDR3 is TGTGCCAGCAGCACGAAGACAGGTTTGGATGAAGCTTTCTTT. Its protein product is CASSTKTGLDEAFF.

The V and J genes are TRBV6-4 and TRBJ1-1; D gene ambiguous. Germline CDR1 MRHNA, CDR2 SNTAGT. Trimming shortened V by 3 bases and J by 1 base, and 9 bases separated the two germline ends. This CDR3 contains 14 residues. The CDR3 protein is CASSESAENTEAFF. The DNA of the CDR3 is TGTGCCAGCAGTGAATCGGCGGAGAACACTGAAGCTTTCTTT.

This clonotype has ten or more counts. The rearrangement uses TRBV6-1 and TRBJ2-1; 8 nucleotides align to TRBD2. The CDR3 totals 19 residues. Germline CDR1 reads MNHNS; CDR2 reads SASEGT. V was pared by 4 bases and J by 4 bases, with 18 bases of the junction left unmatched. The CDR3 reads CASSGPGLEWGLPYNEQFF. CDR3 in DNA: TGTGCCAGCAGTGGTCCGGGACTAGAGTGGGGACTACCTTACAATGAGCAGTTCTTC.

The chain links TRBV4-1 to TRBJ2-1; D is ambiguous. The V end was cut by 2 bases, the J end by 12 bases, with 8 bases between. This CDR3 is 11 amino acids long. Per the germline V gene, CDR1 is MGHRA and CDR2 is YSYEKL. The CDR3 here is CASSQSMGQFF. The CDR3 DNA follows: TGCGCCAGCAGCCAATCGATGGGGCAGTTCTTC.

This clonotype was recorded at least ten times. The CDR3 bases are TGTGCCAGCAGGGGGGAAGGGGCTACTGGGGCCAACGTCCTGACTTTC. The encoded protein is CASRGEGATGANVLTF. The V and J genes are TRBV6-1 and TRBJ2-6; D may correspond to TRBD1 or TRBD2 (5 bases each). With 6 bases removed from V and 2 bases from J, the gap between germline ends came to 14 bases. CDR1 MNHNS and CDR2 SASEGT come from the germline V gene. This CDR3 comprises 16 residues.

This sequence joins TRBV5-6 and TRBJ2-1, with D possibly TRBD2 on 6 matching bases. The CDR3 has 16 amino acids. V was pared by 0 bases and J by 10 bases, with 20 bases between. Germline CDR1 is SGHDT and CDR2 is YYEEEE. The CDR3 is CASSLEGWRGSYEQFF. The CDR3 nucleotides read TGTGCCAGCAGCTTGGAAGGATGGCGGGGCTCCTACGAGCAGTTCTTC.

This clonotype was counted many times. This sequence joins TRBV6-1 and TRBJ1-1; perhaps TRBD1 as D (5 bases). Trimming took off 7 bases at V and 1 base at J, with 10 bases between the two ends. The CDR3 is 13 residues long. Per the germline V gene, CDR1 is MNHNS and CDR2 is SASEGT. The CDR3, as DNA: TGTGCCAGCAACAGGCGGCAGAACACTGAAGCTTTCTTT. Its translation is CASNRRQNTEAFF.

The chain combines TRBV7-2 with TRBJ1-6, with D hard to call. The CDR3 consists of 11 residues. Between the trimmed V and J ends, which lost 5 bases and 14 bases, there was a span of 10 bases. Germline assignment: CDR1 SGHTA and CDR2 FQGNSA. The CDR3 here is CASSPESTLHF. The CDR3 nucleotides are TGTGCCAGCAGCCCCGAATCAACCCTCCACTTT.